This is a list of T cell receptor beta chains from one sample in a study of cytomegalovirus exposure and HLA in healthy donors. Data came from immunoSEQ multiplex PCR; TCRdb stores just in-frame clones and leaves some out. The repertoire holds 87,000 or so clones, about 76% seen once, with about 5% in the top ten. Sequencing was done on a sample of PBMCs. The receptors originated from a woman aged 40 to 49 in good health and CMV-seronegative. Each CDR3 is given with its conserved first and last residue. The D gene is left open where the match is weak. Clone size is shown for a subset of rows, as once, few, many or a class of expanded clone.

>NA|TRBV18|NA|TRBJ1-5
CASSPDRLNQPQHF
>TRBD2|TRBV4-2|NA|TRBJ2-3
CASSGGDTDTQYF
>TRBD1|TRBV5-1|NA|TRBJ1-4
CASSSTGVTNEKLFF
>TRBD1|TRBV2|once|TRBJ1-1
CASSPPFGTGGANTEAFF
>TRBD2|TRBV6-5|NA|TRBJ2-3
CASSYGTSGTDTQYF
>NA|TRBV15|NA|TRBJ2-5
CATSRDRLLRGETQYF
>NA|TRBV30|NA|TRBJ2-7
CAWSELGGNRAEQYF
>TRBD1|TRBV29-1|NA|TRBJ2-2
CSARRGQGRTGELFF
>NA|TRBV5-5|NA|TRBJ1-1
CASKLNTEAFF
>NA|TRBV19|NA|TRBJ1-1
CASSMGGTEAFF
>NA|TRBV4-1|NA|TRBJ2-7
CASSQVRGYEQYF
>NA|TRBV5-1|NA|TRBJ2-7
CASSSSGLEYEQYF
>NA|TRBV6-5|NA|TRBJ1-5
CASRRASGAGQPQHF
>NA|TRBV5-1|NA|TRBJ2-7
CASRVGNYEQYF
>TRBD1|TRBV9|NA|TRBJ2-1
CASSVLGQGFNEQFF
>TRBD2|TRBV10-3|once|TRBJ2-1
CAIGGVGDEQFF
>TRBD2|TRBV19|NA|TRBJ2-1
CASSTRTSGGEQFF
>TRBD1|TRBV29-1|NA|TRBJ1-2
CSASRDRGVEGYTF
>TRBD1|TRBV5-6|NA|TRBJ1-2
CASSPGQGNYGYTF
>NA|TRBV10-3|NA|TRBJ1-6
CAISPRGDNSPLHF
>NA|TRBV21-1|NA|TRBJ2-5
CASSKVAQGLETQYF
>NA|TRBV16|medium-sized|TRBJ2-1
CASSQTSGYNEQFF
>NA|TRBV5-1|NA|TRBJ2-2
CASSFGLANTGELFF
>NA|TRBV15|few|TRBJ2-5
CATSRAPGVRETQYF
>TRBD1|TRBV7-8|once|TRBJ1-4
CASSLAQGAVNEKLFF
>TRBD1|TRBV5-6|NA|TRBJ2-7
CASSSQTGVHEQYF
>TRBD1|TRBV5-6|NA|TRBJ1-1
CASSLRGLTEAFF
>NA|TRBV5-1|NA|TRBJ2-1
CASSLGDGQEQFF
>NA|TRBV15|NA|TRBJ1-2
CATSRDPMAQGWNGYTF
>NA|TRBV19|NA|TRBJ1-1
CASSIVGSNTEAFF
>TRBD2|TRBV27|NA|TRBJ2-7
CASRLTGRYEQYF
>NA|TRBV5-6|NA|TRBJ1-2
CASSSGVRPIDNYGYTF
>NA|TRBV6-1|NA|TRBJ2-1
CASSEGSSYNEQFF
>TRBD1|TRBV5-4|NA|TRBJ2-7
CASSLAMTGGLYEQYF
>NA|TRBV6-5|NA|TRBJ1-1
CASSPSKNTEAFF
>TRBD1|TRBV27|NA|TRBJ1-1
CASSSRDRGNTEAFF
>NA|TRBV7-9|NA|TRBJ1-4
CASSLGSPANEKLFF
>NA|TRBV7-2|NA|TRBJ2-3
CASRKTSESTDTQYF
>NA|TRBV5-6|NA|TRBJ2-4
CASSPSDRRKNIQYF
>NA|TRBV7-9|NA|TRBJ2-7
CASSLSRDEQYF
>NA|TRBV29-1|NA|TRBJ2-7
CSVRTASYEQYF
>TRBD2|TRBV19|NA|TRBJ2-1
CASSRYATSGRNEQFF
>NA|TRBV2|NA|TRBJ2-7
CASSLAPKYEQYF